The sequence of this T cell receptor (beta chain) was determined in a study of T-cell reconstitution after alpha-beta-depleted transplantation in children. Whole-study results and caveats: T cells produced anew were the main source of T-cell counts and diversity one year after transplant.

V was pared by 5 bases and J by 0 bases, with 12 bases of the junction left unmatched. The CDR3 has 18 amino acids. The germline CDR1 and CDR2 sequences are DFQATT and SNEGSKA (reference sequence). Preparation of the TCRbeta library involved a method that used unique molecular identifiers. Each CDR3 protein gets one entry after TCRdb re-called the PCR reads with MiXCR. The table records about 580,000 distinct CDR3 sequences, 23% of them present only once. At least ten counts were recorded for this clonotype. Antigen specificity is unknown. This clonotype was obtained from a boy younger than two who had a stem cell transplant for acute myeloid leukemia, so the T cells may come from the graft donor. Here the sequenced sample was PBMCs, mostly from graft donor cells, taken 360 days after TCRalphabeta/CD19-depleted stem cell transplant. The chain combines TRBV20-1 with TRBJ2-2; 10 nucleotides align to TRBD1. This CDR3 is CSAPGTGAIPANTGELFF. Here the CDR3 DNA reads TGCAGTGCTCCCGGGACAGGGGCGATACCGGCGAACACCGGGGAGCTGTTTTTT.